This T cell receptor beta chain was identified in a study of blood T cells in healthy people across ages. Study-wide results and caveats: Long-lived donors carried more naive CD4+ cells and greater diversity than aged donors. No one knew whether donors had CMV, which possibly confounded expanded clonotype changes. Getting older went along with TCR beta diversity per million T cells dropping roughly linearly.

The study recruited healthy Caucasian donors from Russia who were aged roughly 6 to 95. Of note for this clonotype: The antigen is undetermined.

Sample-barcoded 5' priming and a J-beta primer mix drove a second PCR of about 7 to 12 cycles. TCRdb itself ran the 5' RACE reads through MiXCR, one entry per CDR3 protein. The table records some 880,000 distinct CDR3 sequences, 36% of them present only once. The sample taken for sequencing was blood. This clonotype was obtained from a man aged 18 to 30 in good health.

CDR3 bases: TGCGCCAGCAGCCAAGGGGAATACAGGGCCGATAATGAAAAACTGTTTTTT. It translates to CASSQGEYRADNEKLFF. The chain carries TRBV4-1 and TRBJ1-4; TRBD1 is a possible D gene (6 bases). CDR3 length: 17 amino acids. CDR1 is MGHRA, CDR2 YSYEKL, per germline. V lost 1 base, J lost 4 bases, and 16 bases lay in between.